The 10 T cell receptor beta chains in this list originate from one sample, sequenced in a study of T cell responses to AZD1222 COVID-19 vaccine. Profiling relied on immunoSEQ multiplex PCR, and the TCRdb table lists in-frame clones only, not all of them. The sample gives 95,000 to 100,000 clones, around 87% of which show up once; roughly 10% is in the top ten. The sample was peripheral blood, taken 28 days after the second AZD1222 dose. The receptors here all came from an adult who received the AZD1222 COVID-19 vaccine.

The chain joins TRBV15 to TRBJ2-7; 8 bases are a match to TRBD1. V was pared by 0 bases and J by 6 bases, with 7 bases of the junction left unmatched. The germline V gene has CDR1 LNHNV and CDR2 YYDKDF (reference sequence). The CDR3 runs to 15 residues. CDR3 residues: CATSRDVGQVGEQYF. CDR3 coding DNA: TGTGCCACCAGCAGAGATGTGGGACAGGTGGGCGAGCAGTACTTC. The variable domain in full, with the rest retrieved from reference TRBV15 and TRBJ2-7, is DAMVIQNPRYQVTQFGKPVTLSCSQTLNHNVMYWYQQKSSQAPKLLFHYYDKDFNNEADTPDNFQSRRPNTSFCFLDIRSPGLGDTAMYLCATSRDVGQVGEQYFGPGTRLTVT.

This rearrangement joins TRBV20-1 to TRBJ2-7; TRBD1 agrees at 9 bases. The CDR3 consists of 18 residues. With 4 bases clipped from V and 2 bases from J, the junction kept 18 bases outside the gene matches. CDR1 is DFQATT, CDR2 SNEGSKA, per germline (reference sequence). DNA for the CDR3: TGCAGTGCTAATGAACCGCATAAACAGGGGGCAACCCCCTACGAGCAGTACTTC. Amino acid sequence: CSANEPHKQGATPYEQYF.

CDR3 sequence reads: CASSFVLSYGYTF. CDR3 coding DNA: TGTGCCAGCAGCTTTGTCTTGAGTTATGGCTACACCTTC. This rearrangement joins TRBV7-2 to TRBJ1-2; D gene unclear. The CDR3 covers 13 residues. The V gene's germline CDR1 is SGHTA and CDR2 FQGNSA. V lost 3 bases and J lost 5, with 10 bases in between.

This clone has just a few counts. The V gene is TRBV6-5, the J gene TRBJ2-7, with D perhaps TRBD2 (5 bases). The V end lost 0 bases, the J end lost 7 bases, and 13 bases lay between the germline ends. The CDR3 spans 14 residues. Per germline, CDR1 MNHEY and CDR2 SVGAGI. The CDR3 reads CASSYSGLSGEQYF. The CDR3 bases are TGTGCCAGCAGTTACTCAGGACTTTCGGGGGAGCAGTACTTC.

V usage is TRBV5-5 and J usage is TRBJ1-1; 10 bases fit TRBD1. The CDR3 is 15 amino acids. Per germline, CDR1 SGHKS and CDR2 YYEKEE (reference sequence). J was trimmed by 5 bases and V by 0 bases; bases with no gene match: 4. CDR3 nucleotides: TGTGCCAGCAGCTTGGCTGGGACAGGGGCTACTGAAGCTTTCTTT. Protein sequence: CASSLAGTGATEAFF.

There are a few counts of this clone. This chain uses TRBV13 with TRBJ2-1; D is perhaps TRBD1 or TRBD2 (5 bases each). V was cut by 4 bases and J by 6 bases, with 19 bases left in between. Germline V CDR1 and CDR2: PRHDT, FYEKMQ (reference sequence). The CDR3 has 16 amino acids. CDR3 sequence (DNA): TGTGCCAGCAGCTCCCCCGGGACGGTCGAACTCAATGAGCAGTTCTTC. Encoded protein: CASSSPGTVELNEQFF. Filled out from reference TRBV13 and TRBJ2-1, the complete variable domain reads AAGVIQSPRHLIKEKRETATLKCYPIPRHDTVYWYQQGPGQDPQFLISFYEKMQSDKGSIPDRFSAQQFSDYHSELNMSSLELGDSALYFCASSSPGTVELNEQFFGPGTRLTVL.

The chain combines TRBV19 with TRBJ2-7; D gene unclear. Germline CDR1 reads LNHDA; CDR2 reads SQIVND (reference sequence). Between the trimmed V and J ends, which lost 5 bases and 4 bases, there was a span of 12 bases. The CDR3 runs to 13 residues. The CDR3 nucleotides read TGTGCCAGTAGTGCGACGTTTCTGTACGAGCAGTACTTC. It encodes CASSATFLYEQYF.

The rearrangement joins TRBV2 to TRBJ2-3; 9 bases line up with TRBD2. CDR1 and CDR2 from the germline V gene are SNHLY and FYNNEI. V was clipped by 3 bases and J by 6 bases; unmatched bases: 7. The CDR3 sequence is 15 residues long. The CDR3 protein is CASSDVSGSSDTQYF. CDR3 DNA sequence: TGTGCCAGCAGTGATGTTAGCGGGAGTTCTGATACGCAGTATTTT.

CDR3 sequence: CASSVIQLAGVDTQYF. CDR3 bases: TGTGCCAGCAGCGTCATTCAACTAGCGGGAGTAGATACGCAGTATTTT. The chain is built from TRBV7-2 and TRBJ2-3, with 11 nucleotides matching TRBD2. Germline CDR1 SGHTA, CDR2 FQGNSA. J was trimmed by 5 bases and V by 5 bases; bases with no gene match: 9. The CDR3 covers 16 residues.

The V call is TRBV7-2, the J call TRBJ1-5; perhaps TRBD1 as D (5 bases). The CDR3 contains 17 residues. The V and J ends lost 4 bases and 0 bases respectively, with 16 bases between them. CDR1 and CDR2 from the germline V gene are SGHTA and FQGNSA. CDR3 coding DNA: TGTGCCAGCAGCTCACCCCCAGGGATCGCTAGCAATCAGCCCCAGCATTTT. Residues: CASSSPPGIASNQPQHF.